Reported below is one TCR beta chain. Its antigen is unidentified. These data come from a study of identical twins. Study-wide findings and caveats: With monozygotic twins, out-of-frame TCR alpha sharing exceeded what models estimated. In drawing conclusions, the study used cross-sectional statistical analysis and did not follow the same donors. Carriage of fewer insertions was seen in abundant cord blood beta clonotypes, whereas memory repertoires showed none.

TCRdb fed the 5' RACE reads into MiXCR, producing one record per CDR3 protein. Here the sample spans about 480,000 distinct CDR3 sequences, approximately 14% being singletons. The CDR3 sequence is 19 residues long. J was trimmed by 1 base and V by 5 bases; bases with no gene match: 10. CDR1 and CDR2 (germline): SGHAT, FQNNGV. These data were also filed under a second study, of yellow fever vaccine responses in identical twins. As that report states: Reportedly, the response of twins' T cells to the vaccine seemed partly convergent, partly personalized.

This receptor was identified in a woman between 18 and 30 years old in good health. The material sequenced was CD4+ T cells sorted from blood. The rearrangement links TRBV11-2 to TRBJ2-2, with TRBD2 matching 13 bases. The CDR3 is CASSLRTSGRNMNTGELFF. As DNA, the CDR3 is TGTGCCAGCAGCCTGAGGACTAGCGGGAGAAATATGAACACCGGGGAGCTGTTTTTT.